A selection of T cell receptor beta chains follows, all from one sample in a study of cytomegalovirus exposure and HLA in healthy donors. Sequenced by immunoSEQ multiplex PCR; TCRdb stores in-frame clones only, minus some. Of 65,000 to 85,000 clones in the sample, approximately 67% are singletons; the top ten hold just over 2%. Sequenced input: PBMCs. Source of these receptors: a woman aged 30 to 39 in good health and CMV-seronegative. Both conserved end residues are part of each CDR3.

V gene: TRBV5-1; CDR3 length: 13; J gene: TRBJ1-4; CDR3 protein: CASSKRGGRKTVF
V gene: TRBV4-3; CDR3 length: 14; J gene: TRBJ2-7; CDR3 protein: CASSLLAGLYEQYF
V gene: TRBV6-5; CDR3 length: 14; J gene: TRBJ1-5; CDR3 protein: CASRAAGDNQPQHF
V gene: TRBV5-8; CDR3 length: 15; J gene: TRBJ2-1; CDR3 protein: CASSLSGGNYNEQFF
V gene: TRBV6-5; CDR3 length: 13; J gene: TRBJ2-2; CDR3 protein: CASRQGRTGELFF
V gene: TRBV11-1; CDR3 length: 16; J gene: TRBJ2-3; CDR3 protein: CASSHRLAGGTDTQYF
V gene: TRBV11-3; CDR3 length: 14; J gene: TRBJ1-1; CDR3 protein: CASSGPVGGTEAFF
V gene: TRBV5-5; CDR3 length: 15; J gene: TRBJ2-2; CDR3 protein: CASSTRLGGTGELFF
V gene: TRBV28; CDR3 length: 15; J gene: TRBJ2-3; CDR3 protein: CASSPGQGGLDTQYF
V gene: TRBV5-1; CDR3 length: 15; J gene: TRBJ2-2; CDR3 protein: CASSLLVQGTGELFF
V gene: TRBV7-2; CDR3 length: 15; J gene: TRBJ1-6; CDR3 protein: CASSLDTGSDSPLHF
V gene: TRBV19; CDR3 length: 15; J gene: TRBJ1-5; CDR3 protein: CASTSVGYSNQPQHF
V gene: TRBV4-2; CDR3 length: 17; J gene: TRBJ2-3; CDR3 protein: CASSQVSPAGRGDTQYF
V gene: TRBV6-5; CDR3 length: 13; J gene: TRBJ2-5; CDR3 protein: CASSSDREETQYF
V gene: TRBV6-1; CDR3 length: 13; J gene: TRBJ2-7; CDR3 protein: CASSAGTTYEQYF
V gene: TRBV5-4; CDR3 length: 13; J gene: TRBJ1-3; CDR3 protein: CASSFRSGNTIYF
V gene: TRBV30; CDR3 length: 15; J gene: TRBJ2-5; CDR3 protein: CAWKTSGGSWQTQYF